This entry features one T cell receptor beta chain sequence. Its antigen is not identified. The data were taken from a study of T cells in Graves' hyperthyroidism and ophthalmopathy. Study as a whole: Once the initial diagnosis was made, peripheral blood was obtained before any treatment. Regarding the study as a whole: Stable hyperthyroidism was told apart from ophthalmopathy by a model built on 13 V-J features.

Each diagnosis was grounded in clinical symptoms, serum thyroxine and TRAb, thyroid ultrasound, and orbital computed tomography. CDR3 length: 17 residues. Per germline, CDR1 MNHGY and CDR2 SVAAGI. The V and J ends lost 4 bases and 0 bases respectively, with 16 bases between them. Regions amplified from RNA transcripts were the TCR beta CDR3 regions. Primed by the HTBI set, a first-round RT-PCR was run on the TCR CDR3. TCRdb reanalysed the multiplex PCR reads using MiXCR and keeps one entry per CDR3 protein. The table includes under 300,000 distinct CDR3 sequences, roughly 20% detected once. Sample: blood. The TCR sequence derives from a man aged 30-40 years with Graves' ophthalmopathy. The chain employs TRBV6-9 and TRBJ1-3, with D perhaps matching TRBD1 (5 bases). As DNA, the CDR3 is TGTGCCAGCAGTTTACGTCCGGGACGGTACTCTGGAAACACCATATATTTT. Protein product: CASSLRPGRYSGNTIYF.